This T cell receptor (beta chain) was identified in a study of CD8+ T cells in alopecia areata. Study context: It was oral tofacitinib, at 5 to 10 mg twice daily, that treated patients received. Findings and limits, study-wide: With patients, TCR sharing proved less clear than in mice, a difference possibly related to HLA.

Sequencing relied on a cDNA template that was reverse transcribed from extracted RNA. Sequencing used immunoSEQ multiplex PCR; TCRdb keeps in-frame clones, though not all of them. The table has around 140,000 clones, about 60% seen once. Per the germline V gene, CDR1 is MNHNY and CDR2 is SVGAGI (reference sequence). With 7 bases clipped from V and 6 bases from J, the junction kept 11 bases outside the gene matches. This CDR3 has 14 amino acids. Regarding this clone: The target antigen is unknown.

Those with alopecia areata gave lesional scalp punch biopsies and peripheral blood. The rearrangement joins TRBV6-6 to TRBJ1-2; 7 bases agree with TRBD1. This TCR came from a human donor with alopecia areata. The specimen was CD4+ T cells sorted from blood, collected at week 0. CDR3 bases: TGTGCCAGCAACGGACAGGCCTCCCTGGATGGCTACACCTTC. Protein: CASNGQASLDGYTF.